Given below is one TCR beta chain in context. The length of the CDR3 is 13 residues. The V end was cut by 6 bases, the J end by 4 bases, with 11 bases between. Germline V gives CDR1 SEHNR, CDR2 FQNEAQ (reference sequence). TCRdb re-analysed the RT-PCR reads in MiXCR, keeping a single row per CDR3 protein. Here the sample spans roughly 940,000 distinct CDR3 sequences, more than 15% being singletons. These data belong to a study of patients and donors after allogeneic stem cell transplantation. Sequencing was carried out using blood, either unsorted or a sorted T cell fraction (not recorded which). The rearrangement links TRBV7-9 to TRBJ2-3; perhaps TRBD2 as D (5 bases). The clonotype comes from a human donor who was either an allogeneic HSCT recipient or a stem cell or donor lymphocyte infusion donor (not recorded which). It is not recorded whose cells these are; they may come from a transplant donor. CDR3 loop: CASRFTRADTQYF. CDR3 nucleotides: TGTGCCAGCAGGTTTACTAGGGCAGATACGCAGTATTTT.